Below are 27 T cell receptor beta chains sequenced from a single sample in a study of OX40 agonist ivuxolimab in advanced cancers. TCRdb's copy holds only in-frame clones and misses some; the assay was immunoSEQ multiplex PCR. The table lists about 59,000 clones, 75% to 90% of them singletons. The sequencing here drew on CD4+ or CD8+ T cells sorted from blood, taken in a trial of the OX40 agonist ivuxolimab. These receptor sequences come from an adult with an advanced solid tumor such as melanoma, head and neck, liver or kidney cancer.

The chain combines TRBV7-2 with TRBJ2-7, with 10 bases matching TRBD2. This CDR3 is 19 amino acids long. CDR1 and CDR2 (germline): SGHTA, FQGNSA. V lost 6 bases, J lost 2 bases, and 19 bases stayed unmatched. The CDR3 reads CASSRQKPPGLAGAYEQYF. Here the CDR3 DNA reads TGTGCCAGCAGTCGTCAGAAACCCCCGGGGCTAGCGGGAGCCTACGAGCAGTACTTC.

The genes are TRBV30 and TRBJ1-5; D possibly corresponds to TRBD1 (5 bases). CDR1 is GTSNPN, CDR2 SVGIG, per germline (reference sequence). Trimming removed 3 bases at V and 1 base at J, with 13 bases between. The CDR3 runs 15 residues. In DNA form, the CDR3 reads TGTGCCTGGAGCCCCTTAGGGACGAGCAATCAGCCCCAGCATTTT. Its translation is CAWSPLGTSNQPQHF.

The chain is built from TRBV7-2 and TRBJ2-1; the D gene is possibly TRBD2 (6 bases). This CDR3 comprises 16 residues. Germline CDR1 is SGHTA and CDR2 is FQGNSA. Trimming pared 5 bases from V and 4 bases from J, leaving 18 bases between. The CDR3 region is CASSPSSDGGYNEQFF. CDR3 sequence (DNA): TGTGCCAGCAGCCCTAGCAGTGACGGGGGATACAATGAGCAGTTCTTC.

This chain's CDR3 is CAWKEAGRGSPLHF. CDR3 DNA: TGTGCCTGGAAGGAGGCAGGGCGGGGTTCACCCCTCCACTTT. The chain links TRBV30 to TRBJ1-6; D may be TRBD1 (5 bases). The CDR3 covers 14 residues. Germline V lookup: CDR1 GTSNPN, CDR2 SVGIG (reference sequence). V shed 4 bases and J shed 9 bases, with 16 bases lying between them.

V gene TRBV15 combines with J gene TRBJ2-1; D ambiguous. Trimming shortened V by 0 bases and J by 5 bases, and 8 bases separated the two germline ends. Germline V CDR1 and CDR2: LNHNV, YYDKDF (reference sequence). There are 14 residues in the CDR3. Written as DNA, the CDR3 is TGTGCCACCAGCAGAGATCTCCTAAACAATGAGCAGTTCTTC. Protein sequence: CATSRDLLNNEQFF.

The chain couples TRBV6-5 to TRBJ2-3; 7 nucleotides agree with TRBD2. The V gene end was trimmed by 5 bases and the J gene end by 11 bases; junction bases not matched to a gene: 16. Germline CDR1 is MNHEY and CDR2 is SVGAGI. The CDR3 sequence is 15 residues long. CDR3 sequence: CASSPSGPYIEGQYF. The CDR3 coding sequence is TGTGCCAGCAGTCCTAGCGGCCCCTATATTGAGGGGCAGTATTTT.

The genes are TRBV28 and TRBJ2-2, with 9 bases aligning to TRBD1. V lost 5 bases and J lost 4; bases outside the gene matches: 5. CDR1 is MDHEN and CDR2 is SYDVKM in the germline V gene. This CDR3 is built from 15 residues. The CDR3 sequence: CASSTGGESTGELFF. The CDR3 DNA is TGTGCCAGCAGTACAGGGGGCGAAAGCACCGGGGAGCTGTTTTTT.

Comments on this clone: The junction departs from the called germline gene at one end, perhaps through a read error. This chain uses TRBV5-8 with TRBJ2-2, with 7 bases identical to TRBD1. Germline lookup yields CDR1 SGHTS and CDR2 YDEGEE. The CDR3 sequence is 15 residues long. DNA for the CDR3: TGTGCCAGCAGTTTGGGACAGTTGATATCCCGGGAGCTGTTTTTT. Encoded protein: CASSLGQLISRELFF. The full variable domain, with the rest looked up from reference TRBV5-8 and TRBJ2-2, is EAGVTQSPTHLIKTRGQQATLRCSPISGHTSVYWYQQALGLGLQFLLWYDEGEERNRGNFPPRFSGRQFPNYSSELNVNALELEDSALYLCASSLGQLISRELFFGEGSRLTVL.

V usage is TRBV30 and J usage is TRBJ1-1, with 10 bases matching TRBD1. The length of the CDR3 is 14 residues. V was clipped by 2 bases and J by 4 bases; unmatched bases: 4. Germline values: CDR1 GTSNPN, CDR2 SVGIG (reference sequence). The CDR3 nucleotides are TGTGCCTGGAGTCGTAGGACAGGGGGCACTGAAGCTTTCTTT. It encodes CAWSRRTGGTEAFF.

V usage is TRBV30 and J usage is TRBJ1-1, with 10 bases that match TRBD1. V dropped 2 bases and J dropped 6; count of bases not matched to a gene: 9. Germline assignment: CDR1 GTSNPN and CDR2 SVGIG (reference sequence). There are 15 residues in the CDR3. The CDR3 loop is CAWSKLRQGAPEAFF. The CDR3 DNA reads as TGTGCCTGGAGTAAACTTCGACAGGGGGCTCCTGAAGCTTTCTTT.

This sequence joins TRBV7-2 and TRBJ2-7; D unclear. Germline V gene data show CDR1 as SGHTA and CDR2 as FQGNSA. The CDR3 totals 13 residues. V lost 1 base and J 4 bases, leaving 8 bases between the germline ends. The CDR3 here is CASSLGVRYEQYF. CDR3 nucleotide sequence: TGTGCCAGCAGCTTAGGGGTTAGATACGAGCAGTACTTC.

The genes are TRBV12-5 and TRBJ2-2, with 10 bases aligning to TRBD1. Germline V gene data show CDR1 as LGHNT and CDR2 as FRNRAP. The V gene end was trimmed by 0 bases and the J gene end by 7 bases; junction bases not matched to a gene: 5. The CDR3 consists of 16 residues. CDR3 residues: CASGLVGTGVSGELFF. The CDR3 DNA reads TGTGCTAGTGGTTTGGTAGGGACAGGGGTCAGCGGGGAGCTGTTTTTT.

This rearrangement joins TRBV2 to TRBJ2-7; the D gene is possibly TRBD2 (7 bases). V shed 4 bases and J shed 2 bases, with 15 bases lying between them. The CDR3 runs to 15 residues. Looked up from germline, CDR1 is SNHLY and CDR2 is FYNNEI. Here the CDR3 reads CASSARRGAAYEQYF. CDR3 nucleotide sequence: TGTGCCAGCAGTGCTCGTCGGGGGGCCGCCTACGAGCAGTACTTC.

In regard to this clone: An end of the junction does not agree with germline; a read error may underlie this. This CDR3 is CASSRGGTSDQPQHF. The CDR3 DNA reads TGTGCCAGCAGCCGGGGGGGTACTAGCGATCAGCCCCAGCATTTT. The chain is built from TRBV5-6 and TRBJ1-5; TRBD1 might be the D (5 bases). The CDR3 totals 15 residues. The germline V gene has CDR1 SGHDT and CDR2 YYEEEE.

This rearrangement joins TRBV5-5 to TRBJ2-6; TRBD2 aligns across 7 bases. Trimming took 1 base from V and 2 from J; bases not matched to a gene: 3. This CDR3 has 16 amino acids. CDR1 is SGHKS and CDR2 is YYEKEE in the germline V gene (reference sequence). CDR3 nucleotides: TGTGCCAGCAGCTTGCGGGCGGGGGCTGGGGCCAACGTCCTGACTTTC. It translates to CASSLRAGAGANVLTF.

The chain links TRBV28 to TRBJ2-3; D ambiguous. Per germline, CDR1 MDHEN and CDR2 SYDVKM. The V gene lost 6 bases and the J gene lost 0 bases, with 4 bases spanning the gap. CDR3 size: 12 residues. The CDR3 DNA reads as TGTGCCAGCAGCGACAGCACAGATACGCAGTATTTT. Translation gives CASSDSTDTQYF.

The CDR3 DNA follows: TGCAGCGTTGAAGAACCAGCGGGGGGTAAGAGTGAGCAGTTCTTC. Translated, it gives CSVEEPAGGKSEQFF. The V gene is TRBV29-1, the J gene TRBJ2-1; 9 bases agree with TRBD2. V shed 0 bases, J shed 9 bases, and the junction held 9 bases outside the gene matches. The germline CDR1 and CDR2 sequences are SQVTM and ANQGSEA. CDR3 length: 15 residues.

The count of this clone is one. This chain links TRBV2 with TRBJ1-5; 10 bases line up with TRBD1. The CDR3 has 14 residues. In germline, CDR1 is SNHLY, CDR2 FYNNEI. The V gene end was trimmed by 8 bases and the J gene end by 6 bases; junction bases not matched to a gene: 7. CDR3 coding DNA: TGTGCCAGCGGACGACAGGGGGCAATTCAGCCCCAGCATTTT. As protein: CASGRQGAIQPQHF.

The chain's CDR3 is CAWDHSYGSQPQHF. The CDR3, as DNA: TGTGCCTGGGACCACTCGTATGGGAGTCAGCCCCAGCATTTT. This chain connects TRBV30 to TRBJ1-5; no definite D call. Germline V gene sequence: CDR1 GTSNPN, CDR2 SVGIG (reference sequence). The CDR3 spans 14 residues. Trimming pared 5 bases from V and 6 bases from J, leaving 17 bases between.

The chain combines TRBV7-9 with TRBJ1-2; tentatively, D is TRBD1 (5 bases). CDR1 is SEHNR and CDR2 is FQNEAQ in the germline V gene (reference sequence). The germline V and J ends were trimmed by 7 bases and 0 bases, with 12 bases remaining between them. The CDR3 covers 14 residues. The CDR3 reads CASNQGGTNYGYTF. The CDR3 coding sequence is TGTGCCAGCAACCAGGGAGGCACTAACTATGGCTACACCTTC.

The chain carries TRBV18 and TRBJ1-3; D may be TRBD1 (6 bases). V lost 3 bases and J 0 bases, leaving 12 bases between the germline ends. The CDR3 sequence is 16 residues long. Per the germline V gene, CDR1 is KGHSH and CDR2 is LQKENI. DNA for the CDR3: TGTGCCAGCTCACCGAGCCAGGGGATCTCTGGAAACACCATATATTTT. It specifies CASSPSQGISGNTIYF.

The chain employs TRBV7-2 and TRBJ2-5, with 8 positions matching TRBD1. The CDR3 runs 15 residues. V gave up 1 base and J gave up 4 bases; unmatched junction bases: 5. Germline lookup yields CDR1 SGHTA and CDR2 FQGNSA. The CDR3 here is CASSLDRGTSETQYF. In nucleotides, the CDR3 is TGTGCCAGCAGCTTAGACAGGGGGACCTCAGAGACCCAGTACTTC.

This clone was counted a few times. CDR3 DNA sequence: TGTGCCTGGAGACTGAACACCGGGGAGCTGTTTTTT. Translating gives CAWRLNTGELFF. The V gene is TRBV30, the J gene TRBJ2-2; no clear D. The germline V and J ends were trimmed by 3 bases and 1 base, with 3 bases remaining between them. Germline V lookup: CDR1 GTSNPN, CDR2 SVGIG (reference sequence). The CDR3 length is 12 residues.

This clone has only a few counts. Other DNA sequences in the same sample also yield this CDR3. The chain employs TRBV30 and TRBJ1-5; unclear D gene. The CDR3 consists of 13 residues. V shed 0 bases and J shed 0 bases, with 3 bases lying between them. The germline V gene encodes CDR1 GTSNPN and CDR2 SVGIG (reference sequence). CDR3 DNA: TGTGCCTGGAGTGTACGTAGCAATCAGCCCCAGCATTTT. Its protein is CAWSVRSNQPQHF.

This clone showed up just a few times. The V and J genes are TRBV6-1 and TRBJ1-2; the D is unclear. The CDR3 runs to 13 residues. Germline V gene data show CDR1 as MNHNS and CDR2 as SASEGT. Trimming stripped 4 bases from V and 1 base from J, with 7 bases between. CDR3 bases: TGTGCCAGCAGTGTTACAGATAACTATGGCTACACCTTC. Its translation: CASSVTDNYGYTF.

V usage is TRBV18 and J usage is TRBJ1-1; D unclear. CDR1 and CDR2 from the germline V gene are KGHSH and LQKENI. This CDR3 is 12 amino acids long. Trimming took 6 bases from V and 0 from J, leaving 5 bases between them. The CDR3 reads CASSPLNTEAFF. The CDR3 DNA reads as TGTGCCAGCTCGCCATTGAACACTGAAGCTTTCTTT.

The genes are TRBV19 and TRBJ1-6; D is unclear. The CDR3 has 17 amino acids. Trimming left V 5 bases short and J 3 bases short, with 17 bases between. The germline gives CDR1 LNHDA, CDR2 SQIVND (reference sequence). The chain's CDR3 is CASSSRKGTRYNSPLHF. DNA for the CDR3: TGTGCCAGTAGTTCCCGCAAGGGCACCCGCTATAATTCACCCCTCCACTTT.